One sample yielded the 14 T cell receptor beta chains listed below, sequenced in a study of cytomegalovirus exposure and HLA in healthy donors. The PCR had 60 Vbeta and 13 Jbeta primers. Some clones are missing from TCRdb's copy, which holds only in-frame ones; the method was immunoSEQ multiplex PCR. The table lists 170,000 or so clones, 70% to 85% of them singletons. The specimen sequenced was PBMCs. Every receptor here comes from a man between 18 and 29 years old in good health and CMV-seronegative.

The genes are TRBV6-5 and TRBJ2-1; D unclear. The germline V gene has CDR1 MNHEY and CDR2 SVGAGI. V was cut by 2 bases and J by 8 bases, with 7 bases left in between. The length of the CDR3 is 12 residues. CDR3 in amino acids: CASSYSRDEQFF. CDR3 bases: TGTGCCAGCAGTTACAGTCGCGATGAGCAGTTCTTC.

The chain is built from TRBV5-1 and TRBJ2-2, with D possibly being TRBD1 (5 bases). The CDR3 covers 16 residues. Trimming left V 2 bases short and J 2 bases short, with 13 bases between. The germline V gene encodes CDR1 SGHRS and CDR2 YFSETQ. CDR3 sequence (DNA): TGCGCCAGCAGCTTAACAGGTTCGGGCAACACCGGGGAGCTGTTTTTT. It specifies CASSLTGSGNTGELFF.

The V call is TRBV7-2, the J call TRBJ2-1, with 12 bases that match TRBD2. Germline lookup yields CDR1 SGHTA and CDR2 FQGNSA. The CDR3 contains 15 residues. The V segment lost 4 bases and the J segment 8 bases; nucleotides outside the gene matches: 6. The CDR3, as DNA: TGTGCCAGCAGCTATGCTAGCGGGAGGGCCGATGAGCAGTTCTTC. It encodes CASSYASGRADEQFF.

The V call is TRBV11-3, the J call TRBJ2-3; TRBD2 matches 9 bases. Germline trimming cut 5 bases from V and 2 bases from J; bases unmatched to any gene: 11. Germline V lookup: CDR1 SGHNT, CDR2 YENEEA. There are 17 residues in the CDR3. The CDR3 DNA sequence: TGTGCCAGCAGCAGCCAGCGGGGGGCCCGCCCCACAGATACGCAGTATTTT. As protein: CASSSQRGARPTDTQYF.

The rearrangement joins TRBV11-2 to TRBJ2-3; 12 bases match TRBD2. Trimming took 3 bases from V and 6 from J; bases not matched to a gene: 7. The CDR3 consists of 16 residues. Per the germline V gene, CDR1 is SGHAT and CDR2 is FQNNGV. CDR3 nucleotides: TGTGCCAGCAGCTTCGTCACTAGCGGGGGGAGGGATACGCAGTATTTT. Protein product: CASSFVTSGGRDTQYF.

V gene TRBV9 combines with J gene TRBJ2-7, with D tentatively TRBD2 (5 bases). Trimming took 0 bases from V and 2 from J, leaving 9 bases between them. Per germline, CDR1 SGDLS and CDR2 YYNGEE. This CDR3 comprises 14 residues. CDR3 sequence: CASSVAWGAYEQYF. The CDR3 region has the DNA TGTGCCAGCAGCGTAGCTTGGGGAGCCTACGAGCAGTACTTC.

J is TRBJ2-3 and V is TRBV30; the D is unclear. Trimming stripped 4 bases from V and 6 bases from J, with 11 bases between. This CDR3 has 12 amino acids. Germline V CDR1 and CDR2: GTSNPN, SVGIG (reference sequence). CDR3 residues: CAWNLQWDTQYF. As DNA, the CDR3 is TGTGCCTGGAACTTACAGTGGGATACGCAGTATTTT.

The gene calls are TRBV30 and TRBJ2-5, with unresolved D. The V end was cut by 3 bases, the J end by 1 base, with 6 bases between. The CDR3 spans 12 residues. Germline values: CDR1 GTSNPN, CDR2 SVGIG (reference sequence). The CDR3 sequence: CAWRRLQETQYF. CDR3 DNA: TGTGCCTGGAGGCGGCTCCAAGAGACCCAGTACTTC.

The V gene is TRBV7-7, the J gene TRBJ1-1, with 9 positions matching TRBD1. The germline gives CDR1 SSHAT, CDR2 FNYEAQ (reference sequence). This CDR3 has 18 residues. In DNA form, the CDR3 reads TGTGCTACGAAGAGACCGGGACAGGGTCTTTGGTTGAGCACTGAAGCTTTCTTT. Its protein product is CATKRPGQGLWLSTEAFF. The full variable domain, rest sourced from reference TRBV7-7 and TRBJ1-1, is GAGVSQSPRYKVTKRGQDVTLRCDPISSHATLYWYQQALGQGPEFLTYFNYEAQPDKSGLPSDRFSAERPEGSISTLTIQRTEQRDSAMYRCATKRPGQGLWLSTEAFFGQGTRLTVV.

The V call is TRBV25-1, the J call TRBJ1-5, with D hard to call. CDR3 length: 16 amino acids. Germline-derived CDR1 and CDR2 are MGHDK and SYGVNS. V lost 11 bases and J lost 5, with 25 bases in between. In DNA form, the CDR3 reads TGTGCCGCCGTCTGCGGGGAATATCGGCGGGATCAGCCCCAGCATTTT. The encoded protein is CAAVCGEYRRDQPQHF.

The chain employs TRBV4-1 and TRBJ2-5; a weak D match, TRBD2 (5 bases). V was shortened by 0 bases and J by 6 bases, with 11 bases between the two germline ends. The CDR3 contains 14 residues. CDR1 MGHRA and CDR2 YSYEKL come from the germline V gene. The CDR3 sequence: CASSQDRTGKTQYF. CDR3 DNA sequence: TGCGCCAGCAGCCAAGACCGGACCGGGAAGACCCAGTACTTC.

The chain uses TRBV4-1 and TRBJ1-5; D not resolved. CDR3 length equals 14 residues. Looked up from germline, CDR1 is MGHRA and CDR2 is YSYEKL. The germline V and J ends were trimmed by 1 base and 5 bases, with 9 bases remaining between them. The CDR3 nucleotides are TGCGCCAGCAGCCAAGTCTTCGGGTATCAGCCCCAGCATTTT. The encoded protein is CASSQVFGYQPQHF.

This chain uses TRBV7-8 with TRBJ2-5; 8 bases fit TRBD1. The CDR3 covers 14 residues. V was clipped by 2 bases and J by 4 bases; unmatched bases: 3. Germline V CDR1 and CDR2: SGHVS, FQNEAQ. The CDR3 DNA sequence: TGTGCCAGCAGCTTAACCCAGGGGGCAGAGACCCAGTACTTC. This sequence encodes CASSLTQGAETQYF.

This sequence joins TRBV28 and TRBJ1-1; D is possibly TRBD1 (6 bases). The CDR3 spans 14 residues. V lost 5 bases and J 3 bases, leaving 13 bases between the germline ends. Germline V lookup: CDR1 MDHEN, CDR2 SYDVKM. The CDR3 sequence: CASSPRGGYTEAFF. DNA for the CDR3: TGTGCCAGCAGTCCCCGTGGGGGCTACACTGAAGCTTTCTTT.